The clone carrying this TCR beta chain has more than one count but fewer than ten. Its antigen remains unidentified. The source of the sample is a study of cytomegalovirus exposure and HLA in healthy donors. Whole-study findings and limits: Across donors, presence/absence analyses took sequencing depth to be roughly uniform. Most subjects' HLA-A and HLA-B alleles were reportedly predicted from TCR beta sequences. Per a prior analysis, the majority of TCR beta V segments were productive roughly 90% or roughly 30% of the time.

The CDR3 has 14 residues. Trimming left V 6 bases short and J 2 bases short, with 13 bases between. From germline, CDR1 is KGHSH and CDR2 LQKENI. Nominally healthy donors were sampled, though unrecorded immune exposures were likely. Use of 60 Vbeta and 13 Jbeta primers characterized the PCR. Sequencing used immunoSEQ multiplex PCR; TCRdb keeps in-frame clones, though not all of them. The data hold 200,000 to 300,000 clones, with just under 85% observed a single time. The sample consisted of PBMCs. The chain couples TRBV18 to TRBJ1-1; possible D gene TRBD1, 5 bases. This TCR was recovered from a woman aged 35 to 49 in good health and CMV-seropositive. Here the CDR3 reads CASSAQELNTEAFF. CDR3 nucleotides: TGTGCCAGCTCCGCACAGGAATTAAACACTGAAGCTTTCTTT.